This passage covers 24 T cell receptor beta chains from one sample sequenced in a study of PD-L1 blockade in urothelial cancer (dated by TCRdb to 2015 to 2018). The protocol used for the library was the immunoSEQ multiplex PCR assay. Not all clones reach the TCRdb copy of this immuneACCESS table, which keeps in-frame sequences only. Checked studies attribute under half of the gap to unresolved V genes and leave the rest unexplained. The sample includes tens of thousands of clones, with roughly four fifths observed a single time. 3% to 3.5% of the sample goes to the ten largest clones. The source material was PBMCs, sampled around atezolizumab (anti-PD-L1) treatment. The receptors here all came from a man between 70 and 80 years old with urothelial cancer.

Here the CDR3 DNA reads TGTGCCAGCTCACCTTCGACATCTAACTATGGCTACACCTTC. This gives the protein CASSPSTSNYGYTF. The chain has TRBV18 and TRBJ1-2; no firm D call. Trimming took 3 bases from V and 0 from J, leaving 8 bases between them. The CDR3 totals 14 residues. Per the germline V gene, CDR1 is KGHSH and CDR2 is LQKENI. The variable domain in full, completed from reference TRBV18 and TRBJ1-2, reads NAGVMQNPRHLVRRRGQEARLRCSPMKGHSHVYWYRQLPEEGLKFMVYLQKENIIDESGMPKERFSAEFPKEGPSILRIQQVVRGDSAAYFCASSPSTSNYGYTFGSGTRLTVV.

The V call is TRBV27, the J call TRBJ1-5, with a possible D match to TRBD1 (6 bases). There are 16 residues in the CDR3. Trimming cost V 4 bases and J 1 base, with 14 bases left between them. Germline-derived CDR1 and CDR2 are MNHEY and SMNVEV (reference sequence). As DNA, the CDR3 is TGTGCCAGCAGTTCCTCTGGGGGCGGGAGCAATCAGCCCCAGCATTTT. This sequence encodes CASSSSGGGSNQPQHF.

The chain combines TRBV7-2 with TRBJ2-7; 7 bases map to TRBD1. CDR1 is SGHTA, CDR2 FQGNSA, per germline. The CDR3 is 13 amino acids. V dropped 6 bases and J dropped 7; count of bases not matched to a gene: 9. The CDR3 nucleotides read TGTGCCAGCAGTTTACAGGGGCCACGGGAGCAGTACTTC. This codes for CASSLQGPREQYF.

CDR3 residues: CASRKDRDRVDTEAFF. The CDR3 DNA sequence: TGTGCCAGCAGGAAGGACCGGGACAGGGTGGACACTGAAGCTTTCTTT. The rearrangement uses TRBV5-6 and TRBJ1-1; 9 bases line up with TRBD1. Germline loops: CDR1 SGHDT, CDR2 YYEEEE. The V segment lost 5 bases and the J segment 3 bases; nucleotides outside the gene matches: 11. The CDR3 totals 16 residues.

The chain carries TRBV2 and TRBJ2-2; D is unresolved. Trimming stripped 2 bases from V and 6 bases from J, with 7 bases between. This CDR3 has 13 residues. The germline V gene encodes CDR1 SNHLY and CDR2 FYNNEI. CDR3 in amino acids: CASSESVSGELFF. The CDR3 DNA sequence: TGTGCCAGCAGTGAATCAGTTTCCGGGGAGCTGTTTTTT.

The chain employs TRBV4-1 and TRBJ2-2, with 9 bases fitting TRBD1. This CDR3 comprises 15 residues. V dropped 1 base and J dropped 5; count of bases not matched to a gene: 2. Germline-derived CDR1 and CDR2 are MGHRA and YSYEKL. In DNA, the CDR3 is TGCGCCAGCAGCCAAGTCGACAGGGGGACCGGGGAGCTGTTTTTT. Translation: CASSQVDRGTGELFF.

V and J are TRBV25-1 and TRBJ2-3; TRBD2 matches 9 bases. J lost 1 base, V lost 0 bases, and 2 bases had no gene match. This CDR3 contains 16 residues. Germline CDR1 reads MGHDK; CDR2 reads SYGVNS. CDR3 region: CASSEYRTSGTDTQYF. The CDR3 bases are TGTGCCAGCAGTGAATATCGGACTAGCGGCACAGATACGCAGTATTTT.

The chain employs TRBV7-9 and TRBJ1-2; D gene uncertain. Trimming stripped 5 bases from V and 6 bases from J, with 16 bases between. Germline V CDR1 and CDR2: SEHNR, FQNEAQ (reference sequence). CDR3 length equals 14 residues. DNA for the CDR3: TGTGCCAGCAGCCTCCCCTCGGCCCGGGATGGCTACACCTTC. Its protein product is CASSLPSARDGYTF.

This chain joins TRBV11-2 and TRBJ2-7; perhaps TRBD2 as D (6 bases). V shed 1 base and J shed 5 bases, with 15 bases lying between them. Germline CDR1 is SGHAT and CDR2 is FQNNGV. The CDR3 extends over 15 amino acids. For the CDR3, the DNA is TGTGCCAGCAGCTTAGGTGGGGGGATGAGGGACGAGCAGTACTTC. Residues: CASSLGGGMRDEQYF. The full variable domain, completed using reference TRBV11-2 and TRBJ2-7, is EAGVAQSPRYKIIEKRQSVAFWCNPISGHATLYWYQQILGQGPKLLIQFQNNGVVDDSQLPKDRFSAERLKGVDSTLKIQPAKLEDSAVYLCASSLGGGMRDEQYFGPGTRLTVT.

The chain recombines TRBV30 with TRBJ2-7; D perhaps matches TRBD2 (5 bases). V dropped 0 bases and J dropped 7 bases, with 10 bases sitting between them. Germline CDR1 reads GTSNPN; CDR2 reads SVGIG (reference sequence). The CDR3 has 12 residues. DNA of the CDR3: TGTGCCTGGAGTGTATCTCCGGGGGAGCAGTACTTC. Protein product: CAWSVSPGEQYF. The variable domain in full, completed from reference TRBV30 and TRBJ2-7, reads SQTIHQWPATLVQPVGSPLSLECTVEGTSNPNLYWYRQAAGRGLQLLFYSVGIGQISSEVPQNLSASRPQDRQFILSSKKLLLSDSGFYLCAWSVSPGEQYFGPGTRLTVT.

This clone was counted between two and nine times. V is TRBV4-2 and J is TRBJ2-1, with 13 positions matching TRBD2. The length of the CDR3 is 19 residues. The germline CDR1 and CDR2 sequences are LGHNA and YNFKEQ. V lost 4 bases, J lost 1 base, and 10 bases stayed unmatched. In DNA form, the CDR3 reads TGTGCCAGCAGCCTGACTAGCGGGGGGTCCCTAGGGTCCTACAATGAGCAGTTCTTC. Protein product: CASSLTSGGSLGSYNEQFF.

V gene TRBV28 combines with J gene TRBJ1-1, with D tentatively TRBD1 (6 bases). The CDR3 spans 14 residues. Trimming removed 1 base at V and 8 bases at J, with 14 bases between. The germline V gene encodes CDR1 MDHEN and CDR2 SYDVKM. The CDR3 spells CASSLSPTGQEAFF. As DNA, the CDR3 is TGTGCCAGCAGTTTATCCCCAACCGGACAGGAAGCTTTCTTT.

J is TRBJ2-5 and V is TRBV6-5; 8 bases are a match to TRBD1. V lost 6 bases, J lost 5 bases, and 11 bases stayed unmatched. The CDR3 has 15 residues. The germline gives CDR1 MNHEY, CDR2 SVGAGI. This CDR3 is CASSLFRGQGETQYF. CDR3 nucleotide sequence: TGTGCCAGCAGCTTGTTCAGGGGGCAGGGTGAGACCCAGTACTTC.

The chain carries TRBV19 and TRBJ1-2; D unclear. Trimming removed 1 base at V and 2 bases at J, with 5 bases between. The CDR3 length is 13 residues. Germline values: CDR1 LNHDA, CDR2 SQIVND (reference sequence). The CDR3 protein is CASSIGANYGYTF. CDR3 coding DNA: TGTGCCAGTAGTATAGGCGCAAACTATGGCTACACCTTC.

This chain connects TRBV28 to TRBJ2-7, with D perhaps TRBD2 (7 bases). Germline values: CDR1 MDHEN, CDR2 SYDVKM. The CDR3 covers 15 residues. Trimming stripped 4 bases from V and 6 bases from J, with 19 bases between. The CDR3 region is CASSSGGQRTGEQYF. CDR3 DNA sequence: TGTGCCAGCAGTTCGGGGGGCCAACGGACGGGCGAGCAGTACTTC.

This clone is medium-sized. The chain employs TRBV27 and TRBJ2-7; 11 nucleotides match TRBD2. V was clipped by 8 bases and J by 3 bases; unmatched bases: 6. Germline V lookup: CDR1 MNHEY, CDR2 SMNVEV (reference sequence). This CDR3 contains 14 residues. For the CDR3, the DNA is TGTGCCAGCCAGAGACTAGCGGGATTCTACGAGCAGTACTTC. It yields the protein CASQRLAGFYEQYF.

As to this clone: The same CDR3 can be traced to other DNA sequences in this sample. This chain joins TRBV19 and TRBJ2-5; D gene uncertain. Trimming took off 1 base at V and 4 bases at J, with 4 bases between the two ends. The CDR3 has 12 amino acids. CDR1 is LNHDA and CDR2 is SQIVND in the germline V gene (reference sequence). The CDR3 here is CASSIAGETQYF. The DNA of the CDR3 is TGTGCCAGTAGTATAGCAGGAGAGACCCAGTACTTC.

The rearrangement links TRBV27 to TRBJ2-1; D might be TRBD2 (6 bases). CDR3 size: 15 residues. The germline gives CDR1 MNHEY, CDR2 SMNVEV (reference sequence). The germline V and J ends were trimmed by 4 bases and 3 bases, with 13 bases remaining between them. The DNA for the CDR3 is TGTGCCAGCAGTTACGCTAGCGATCTCTACAATGAGCAGTTCTTC. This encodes CASSYASDLYNEQFF.

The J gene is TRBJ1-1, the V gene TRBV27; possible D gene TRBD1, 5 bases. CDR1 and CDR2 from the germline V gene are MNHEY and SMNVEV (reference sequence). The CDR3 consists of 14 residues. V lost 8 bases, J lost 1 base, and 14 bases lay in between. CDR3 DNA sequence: TGTGCCAGCCATGGCTTGGGGCGGAACACTGAAGCTTTCTTT. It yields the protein CASHGLGRNTEAFF.

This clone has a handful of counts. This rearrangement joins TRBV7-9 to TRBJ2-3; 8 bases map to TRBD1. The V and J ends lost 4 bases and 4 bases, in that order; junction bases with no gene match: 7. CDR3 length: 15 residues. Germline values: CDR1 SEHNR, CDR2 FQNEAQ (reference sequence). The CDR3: CASSSRQGIADTQYF. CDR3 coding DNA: TGTGCCAGCAGCTCACGACAGGGGATTGCAGATACGCAGTATTTT.

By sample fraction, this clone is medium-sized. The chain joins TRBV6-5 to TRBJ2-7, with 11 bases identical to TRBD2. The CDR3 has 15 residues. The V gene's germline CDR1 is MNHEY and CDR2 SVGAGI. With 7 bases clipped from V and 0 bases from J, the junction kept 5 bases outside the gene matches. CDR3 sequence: CASNQGLAGSYEQYF. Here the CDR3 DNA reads TGTGCCAGCAACCAAGGACTAGCGGGCTCCTACGAGCAGTACTTC.

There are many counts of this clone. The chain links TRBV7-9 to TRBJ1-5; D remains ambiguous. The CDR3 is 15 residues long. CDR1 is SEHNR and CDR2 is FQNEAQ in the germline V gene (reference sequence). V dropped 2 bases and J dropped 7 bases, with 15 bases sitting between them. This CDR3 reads CASSLSTEGGQPQHF. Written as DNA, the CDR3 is TGTGCCAGCAGCTTATCGACGGAGGGAGGCCAGCCCCAGCATTTT.

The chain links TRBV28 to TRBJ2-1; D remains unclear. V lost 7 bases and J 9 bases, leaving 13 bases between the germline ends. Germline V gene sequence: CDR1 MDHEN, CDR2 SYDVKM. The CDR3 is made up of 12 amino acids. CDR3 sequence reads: CASNPPRGEQFF. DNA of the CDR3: TGTGCCAGCAATCCCCCCCGAGGTGAGCAGTTCTTC.

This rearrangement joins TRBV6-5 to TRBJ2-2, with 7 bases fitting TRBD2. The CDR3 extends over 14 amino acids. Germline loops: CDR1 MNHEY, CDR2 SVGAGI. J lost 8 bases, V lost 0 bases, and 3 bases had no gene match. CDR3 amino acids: CASSYSGGSGELFF. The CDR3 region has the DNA TGTGCCAGCAGTTACTCCGGGGGGTCAGGGGAGCTGTTTTTT.